This T cell receptor (beta chain) stems from a study of shared clonotypes between healthy human individuals (dated by TCRdb to about 2020). Background on the whole study: The cohort included three men and a couple of women between 18 and 49 years of age. Per donor, leukapheresis produced somewhere between about 0.8 and 9 billion PBMCs. For each donor, three plates each were used for CD4 naive and CD4 memory, two plates were used for CD8 naive, and one plate was used for CD8 memory. To estimate repertoire size and how much clonotypes are shared between individuals, the study performed deep sequencing of blood TCR repertoires from roughly five healthy adults. Libraries were prepared and TCR repertoires were sequenced by different laboratories using diverse techniques, in order to increase sequencing depth and limit assay-specific biases. The investigation overall reported the following: Naive subsets generally had larger estimated clonotype richness than memory subsets. Pairwise subsampling led to the expectation that sequencing depth would affect the degree of clonotype sharing among donors. Sampling was limited to blood, and TCR repertoires in tissue likely differ from TCR repertoires in blood. Higher generation probabilities were observed for clonotypes shared by all four sorted-subset donors than for non-shared clonotypes. Approximately 5% of naive CD4, 3.5% of naive CD8, roughly 2.5% of memory CD4, and around 0.42% of memory CD8 clonotypes were shared across several donors. Rarefaction of sorted-subset datasets indicated incomplete sequencing despite the large sequencing depth. The small number of donors limited the genetic and exposure-history diversity represented.

Donors were healthy HIV-negative adults with no recently reported acute infections or vaccinations. Every donor was a Caucasian adult living in Nashville, Tennessee, USA. CD4+ T cells were enriched through magnetic negative selection, after which naive cells were positively selected on CD45RA and the remaining negative fraction served as the memory subset. Blood was obtained by leukapheresis, after which PBMCs were separated by Ficoll-Histopaque density gradient centrifugation and cryopreserved in liquid nitrogen vapor phase. Analytical flow cytometry was used to check the purity and quantity of each magnetically sorted T cell population. From each sorted fraction, genomic DNA was isolated and quantified by UV absorbance on a Nanodrop 2000c. Using the deep immunoSEQ assay, TCR CDR3 regions were amplified from genomic DNA by multiplex PCR. Extracted genomic DNA from each cell subset was distributed evenly across all wells of several immunoSEQ 96-well plates, and each plate was treated as a replicate. For sorted subsets, each replicate PCR was loaded with around 220 ng genomic DNA, equivalent to approximately 33,000 T cell genomes. The purified libraries were quantified using a Qubit 3.0 fluorometer, sized with a Bioanalyzer 2100, and then quantified again using the KAPA Library Quantification kit. Every immunoSEQ 96-well plate was sequenced on a dedicated single-read 150-cycle Illumina NextSeq 550 flow cell. On the authors' methods: Because only junctional sequences without quality scores were contained in the immunoSEQ output, filtering matching that applied to full-length reads could not be performed. To assign V/J genes and CDR3, sequences were annotated using PyIR, a Python wrapper for IgBLAST v1.9, with IMGT germline references. Reads were removed for weak V/J assignments (E-value above 1e-6), missing CDR3, stop codons, out-of-frame junctions, or ambiguous translated residues. V3J clonotypes were defined as sequences sharing the same inferred V gene, J gene, and CDR3 amino acid sequence. The percentage overlap between two repertoires was calculated by dividing the number of shared unique clonotypes by the size of the smaller repertoire. Repertoire richness was assessed with RTK rarefaction, the Chao1 estimator, and Recon v2.1 estimates of unobserved clonotypes. Generation probabilities for all TCRbeta clonotypes obtained by the gDNA method from four donors were computed using OLGA. In TCRdb, the immuneACCESS table is reduced to in-frame sequences with V and J assigned. These tables do not hold every clone; where another copy was compared, an unresolved V gene accounts for under half, and the others remain unexplained. Clonal size and the V and J genes are those of that table, whereas D and trimming came from the DNA. Within this sample are more than 2 million clones, with around 95% of them counted one time only. The ten largest make up roughly 0.13% of the sample.

Comments on this clone: There is no known antigen for this receptor. Base qualities are not recorded, but no much larger clone differs from it by a single base. This sample also contains other DNA sequences that code for the same CDR3.

The germline V gene encodes CDR1 SGHRS and CDR2 YFSETQ. V sheds 1 base and J sheds 2 bases, leaving 6 bases between their ends. From cysteine to phenylalanine, the CDR3 is 13 amino acids long. Only the CDR3 part of the read is kept: 39 bases, read in frame from the first base. Input material: naive CD4+ T cells sorted from blood. This sample's cell subset or site label indicates: CD45RA+ positively selected. The sequence is built from TRBV5-1 and TRBJ1-2, with the identity of the D gene unclear. The receptor was derived from a man aged 18 to 29 in good health. The nucleotide sequence reads TGCGCCAGCAGCTTGCCGGGGAACTATGGCTACACCTTC. It translates to CASSLPGNYGYTF.